This T cell receptor (beta chain) emerged from a study of human T cells and chemical hapten exposure (dated by TCRdb to the early 2020s). The study in broad terms: For sensitization, 2% DPC in acetone was applied to a roughly 2 cm by roughly 2 cm area of upper inner arm skin. Throughout the study period of 20 to 30 weeks, patients also received therapeutic DPC doses to the scalp every week. Patch testing was done on the upper back using Finn chambers containing 0.01% DPC, and results were scored after 6 days according to International Contact Dermatitis Research Group standards. Most of the patients in the cohort were female, and the cohort covered alopecia areata with under or over 50% scalp involvement, alopecia totalis and alopecia universalis. The libraries were sequenced as a pool, and the TCR yield per sample differed mostly because of small variations in library volumes within the pool. Peripheral blood TCR repertoire changes were tracked in vivo in alopecia patients during primary and secondary sensitization to the hapten diphenylcyclopropenone (DPC). Blood was sampled from patients pre-sensitization (week 0) and at 2, 6 and about 24 weeks after DPC sensitization. Blood for TCR sequencing was provided by twenty-nine alopecia patients at one to four time points (pre-sensitization, 2, 6 and 24 weeks). For every blood RNA sample, sequencing covered both the TCR alpha and TCR beta chains.

The time point label of this sample denotes: patch test 1, 2 weeks after DPC sensitization. The sample's treatment or condition, from its label and the paper: therapeutic diphenylcyclopropenone sensitization with weekly scalp DPC. Total RNA was extracted from unfractionated whole blood that had been collected in Tempus Blood RNA tubes. At every patch-test visit, the blood draw took place before the patch test was put on. To be eligible, patients had to be aged 18 to 70, diagnosed with alopecia and judged suitable for DPC therapy, while pregnant patients were excluded. Overall study outcomes, separate from this receptor: Significantly more large CDR3 similarity clusters were formed by expanded TCRs than by pre-sensitization or healthy control sets, consistent with antigen-driven responses. DPC sensitization did not change the number of TCRs with a frequency above 1 in 1000, and there was no evidence of changes in global repertoire structure. After repeated subsampling, changes were observed in the strength of the expansion versus patch-test correlation and in the threshold at which the correlation became significant. Because all patients had alopecia, a presumed autoimmune disease, the immune response of the patients might differ from that of healthy individuals. The number of PT1 expanded TCRs positively correlated with patch test score, significant at thresholds 8, 16 and 32 but not 4.

This clonotype was counted between two and nine times. Its cognate antigen has yet to be identified. No base quality values were provided; no much bigger clone lies one nucleotide off. The library was prepared using RACE. TCRdb shows the sequencer as NextSeq 500. During library preparation, unique molecular identifiers were attached to individual cDNA molecules so that TCRs could be counted quantitatively and reproducibly. In the paper's pipeline: A median of approximately 100,000 TCRs per sample was observed, with a range of 23,224 to 690,600. The Decombinator software suite was used to annotate the V, J and CDR3 of the TCR reads. For the PS versus PT1 abundance plots, all samples were subsampled to the same number of TCRs (28,000). TCRs were defined as expanded if absent before sensitization and observed at least eight times at the 2-week time point. TCRdb's own reprocessing of the public reads used fastp at Q25 and MiXCR and kept productive beta chains. Rows matching on CDR3 protein sequence are summarized as one entry with the most common DNA and genes. TCRdb's processing, not the authors' own work, is the source of the V and J calls. This sample lists 42,000 or so distinct CDR3 sequences; about 4.2% were detected once. About 26% of the sample rests with the top ten.

CDR3 length: 13 amino acids, cysteine to phenylalanine. Just the 39-base CDR3 DNA is kept, in frame starting at base 1. V is cut by 3 bases and J by 4 bases, and the space between the germline ends is 9 bases. For CDR1 and CDR2, the germline V gene (reference sequence) lists SEHNR and FQNEAQ. Material: whole blood, obtained in connection with sensitization to the hapten diphenylcyclopropenone (DPC). The receptor was isolated from a man in his forties or fifties with alopecia areata. Some clones in this sample may be carry-over from other donors' samples. The sequence joins TRBV7-9 to TRBJ1-2; matching of 5 bases hints at TRBD1 as the D gene. The CDR3 loop reads CASSFREAYGYTF. The bases are TGTGCCAGCAGCTTCAGGGAAGCCTATGGCTACACCTTC.